This TCR beta chain was identified during a study of CXCR3-negative and CXCR3-positive naive CD8 T cells. Study observations and caveats: Diversity was high in both naive subsets and much lower in memory cells.

In the case of this clonotype: The antigen is undetermined.

This CDR3 contains 17 residues. CDR1 and CDR2 (germline): SGHNT, YENEEA. The study made its TRB cDNA libraries by 5' RACE, adding UMI labels. No DNA is given; TCRdb re-called the 5' RACE reads and lists each CDR3 protein once. This table holds 8,000 to 8,500 distinct CDR3 sequences. This TCR derives from a human donor in good health. Some clones in this sample may be carry-over from other donors' samples. The chain couples TRBV11-3 to TRBJ2-1; no DNA is available, so the TRBD2 call from TCRdb remains unchecked. Sequences were obtained from naive CXCR3- CD8+ T cells from blood. The subset: CD45RO-CCR7+CD27+CD95- naive CD8+ T cells lacking CXCR3 (TNR3-). The CDR3 loop is CASSSTGRGTKDNEQFF.